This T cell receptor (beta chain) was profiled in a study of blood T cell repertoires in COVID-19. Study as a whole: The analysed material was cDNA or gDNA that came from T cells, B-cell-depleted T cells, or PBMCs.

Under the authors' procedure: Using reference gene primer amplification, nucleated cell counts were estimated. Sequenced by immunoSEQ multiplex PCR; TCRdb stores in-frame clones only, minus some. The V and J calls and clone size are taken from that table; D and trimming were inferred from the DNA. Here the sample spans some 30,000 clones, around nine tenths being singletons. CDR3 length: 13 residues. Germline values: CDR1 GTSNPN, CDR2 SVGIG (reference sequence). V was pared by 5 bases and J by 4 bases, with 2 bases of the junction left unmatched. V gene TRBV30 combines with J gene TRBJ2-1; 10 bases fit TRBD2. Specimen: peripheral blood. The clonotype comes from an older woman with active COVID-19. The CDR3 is CAWRTSGYNEQFF. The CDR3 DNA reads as TGTGCCTGGCGGACTAGCGGTTACAATGAGCAGTTCTTC.